These T cell receptor beta chains were read from a single sample in a study of early T cells in non-severe SARS-CoV-2 infection. TCRdb fed the 5' RACE reads into MiXCR, producing one record per CDR3 protein. The sample records roughly 56,000 distinct CDR3 sequences, more than 13% being singletons. The material was whole blood, obtained at baseline. Source of these receptors: an adult who was a healthcare worker with PCR-confirmed SARS-CoV-2 infection or an uninfected control (not recorded which). The conserved cysteine and the conserved F or W are not part of the CDR3 here.

j_gene: TRBJ2-3; v_gene: TRBV5-1; CDR3aa: ASNRGGSTDTQY
j_gene: TRBJ2-3; v_gene: TRBV27; CDR3aa: ASSSGGVRYTDTQY
j_gene: TRBJ1-3; v_gene: TRBV20-1; CDR3aa: SARDASQGTGNTIY
j_gene: TRBJ2-4; v_gene: TRBV4-1; CDR3aa: ASSPPRAQTIQY
j_gene: TRBJ2-7; v_gene: TRBV7-9; CDR3aa: ASGFRNEQY
j_gene: TRBJ2-7; v_gene: TRBV7-9; CDR3aa: AGTVGTAPSEQY
j_gene: TRBJ2-3; v_gene: TRBV29-1; CDR3aa: SVERGSTDTQY
j_gene: TRBJ1-1; v_gene: TRBV5-5; CDR3aa: ASSIYPMNTEAF
j_gene: TRBJ1-2; v_gene: TRBV6-6; CDR3aa: ASSSEWYGYT
j_gene: TRBJ2-7; v_gene: TRBV5-1; CDR3aa: ASSFAGGHPYEQY
j_gene: TRBJ2-7; v_gene: TRBV28; CDR3aa: ASTPVGTSGGTTYEQY
j_gene: TRBJ2-3; v_gene: TRBV10-1; CDR3aa: ASSECTQY
j_gene: TRBJ2-1; v_gene: TRBV14; CDR3aa: ASSQLAVSYNEQF
j_gene: TRBJ1-5; v_gene: TRBV6-4; CDR3aa: ASSDSNRPGRPQH
j_gene: TRBJ2-2; v_gene: TRBV28; CDR3aa: ASSLQNTGELF
j_gene: TRBJ1-4; v_gene: TRBV6-1; CDR3aa: ASSEASGVNEKLF
j_gene: TRBJ1-6; v_gene: TRBV7-9; CDR3aa: ASSGLGTGNSPLH
j_gene: TRBJ1-1; v_gene: TRBV11-1; CDR3aa: ASSPRGRGEAF
j_gene: TRBJ1-2; v_gene: TRBV6-2/TRBV6-3; CDR3aa: ASSPRQPYGYT
j_gene: TRBJ1-2; v_gene: TRBV20-1; CDR3aa: SARDLEGLNYGYT
j_gene: TRBJ1-2; v_gene: TRBV15; CDR3aa: ATSREGYGYT
j_gene: TRBJ2-5; v_gene: TRBV4-2; CDR3aa: ASSLGSREGETQY
j_gene: TRBJ2-5; v_gene: TRBV7-3; CDR3aa: ASSSKYGGPFQETQY
j_gene: TRBJ2-6; v_gene: TRBV7-6; CDR3aa: ASSKQGLSGANVLT
j_gene: TRBJ1-6; v_gene: TRBV3-1; CDR3aa: ASSLDKANLPLH
j_gene: TRBJ1-3; v_gene: TRBV3-1; CDR3aa: ASSQDRTPSGNTIY
j_gene: TRBJ2-1; v_gene: TRBV19; CDR3aa: ASTSGRAQF
j_gene: TRBJ2-4; v_gene: TRBV29-1; CDR3aa: SVEGRSVAGNIQY
j_gene: TRBJ2-1; v_gene: TRBV11-2; CDR3aa: ASSFLMGEQF